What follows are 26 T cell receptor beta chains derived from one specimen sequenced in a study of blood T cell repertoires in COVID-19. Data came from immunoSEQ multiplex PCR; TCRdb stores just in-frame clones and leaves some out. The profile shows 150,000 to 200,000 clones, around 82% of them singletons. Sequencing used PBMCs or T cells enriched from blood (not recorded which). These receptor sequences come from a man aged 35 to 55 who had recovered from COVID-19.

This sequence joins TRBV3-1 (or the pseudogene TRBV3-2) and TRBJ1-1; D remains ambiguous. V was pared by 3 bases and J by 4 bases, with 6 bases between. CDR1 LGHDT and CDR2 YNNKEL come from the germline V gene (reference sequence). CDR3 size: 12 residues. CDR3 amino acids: CASSHRLTEAFF. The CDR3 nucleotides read TGTGCCAGCAGCCACAGGCTCACTGAAGCTTTCTTT.

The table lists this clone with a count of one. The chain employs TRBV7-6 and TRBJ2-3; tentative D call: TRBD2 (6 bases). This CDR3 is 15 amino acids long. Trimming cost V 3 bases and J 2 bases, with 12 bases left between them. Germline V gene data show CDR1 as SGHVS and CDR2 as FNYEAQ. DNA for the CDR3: TGTGCCAGCAGCTTTCGGGGACTCCTCACAGATACGCAGTATTTT. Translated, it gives CASSFRGLLTDTQYF.

The CDR3, as DNA: TGTGCCAGCAGTGAATTCTTAGGACAGGCTTATGGCTACACCTTC. This codes for CASSEFLGQAYGYTF. The V and J genes are TRBV6-1 and TRBJ1-2; 7 bases fit TRBD1. V lost 2 bases and J lost 5; bases outside the gene matches: 8. This CDR3 comprises 15 residues. From germline, CDR1 is MNHNS and CDR2 SASEGT.

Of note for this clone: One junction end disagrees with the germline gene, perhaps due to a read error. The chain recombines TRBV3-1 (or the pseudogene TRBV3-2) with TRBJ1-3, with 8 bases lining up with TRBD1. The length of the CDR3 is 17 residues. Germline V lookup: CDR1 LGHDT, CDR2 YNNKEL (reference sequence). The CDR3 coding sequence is TGTGCCGGCAGCCAAGAGTTCAGGACAGGGATCGGAAACACCATATATTTT. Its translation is CAGSQEFRTGIGNTIYF.

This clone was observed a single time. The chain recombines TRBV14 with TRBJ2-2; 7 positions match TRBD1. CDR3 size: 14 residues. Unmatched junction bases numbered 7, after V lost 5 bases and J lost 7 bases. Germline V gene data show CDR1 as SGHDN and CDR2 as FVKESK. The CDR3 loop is CASSWTGGSGELFF. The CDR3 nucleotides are TGTGCCAGCAGCTGGACAGGCGGTAGCGGGGAGCTGTTTTTT.

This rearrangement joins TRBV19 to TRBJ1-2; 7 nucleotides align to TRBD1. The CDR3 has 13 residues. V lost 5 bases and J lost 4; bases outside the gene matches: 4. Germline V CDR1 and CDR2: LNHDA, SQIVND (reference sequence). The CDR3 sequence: CASSPTGAYGYTF. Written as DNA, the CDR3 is TGTGCCAGTAGTCCCACAGGGGCCTATGGCTACACCTTC.

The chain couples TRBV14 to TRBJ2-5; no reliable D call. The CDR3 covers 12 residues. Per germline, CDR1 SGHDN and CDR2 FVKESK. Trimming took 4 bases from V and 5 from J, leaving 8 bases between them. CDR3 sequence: CASSLNRETQYF. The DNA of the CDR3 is TGTGCCAGCAGCCTAAACCGGGAGACCCAGTACTTC.

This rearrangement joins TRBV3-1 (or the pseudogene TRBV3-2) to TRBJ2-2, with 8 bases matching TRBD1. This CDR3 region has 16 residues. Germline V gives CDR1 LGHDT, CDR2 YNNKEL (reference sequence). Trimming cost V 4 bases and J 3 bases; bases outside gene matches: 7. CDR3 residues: CASSPRQGSYTGELFF. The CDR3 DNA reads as TGTGCCAGCAGCCCCCGACAGGGGTCGTACACCGGGGAGCTGTTTTTT.

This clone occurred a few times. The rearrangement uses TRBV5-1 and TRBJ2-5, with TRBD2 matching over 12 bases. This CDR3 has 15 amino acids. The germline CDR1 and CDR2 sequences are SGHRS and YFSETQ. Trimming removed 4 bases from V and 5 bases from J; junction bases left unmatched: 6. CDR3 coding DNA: TGCGCCAGCAGCCGGACTAGCGGGACTCTCGAGACCCAGTACTTC. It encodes CASSRTSGTLETQYF.

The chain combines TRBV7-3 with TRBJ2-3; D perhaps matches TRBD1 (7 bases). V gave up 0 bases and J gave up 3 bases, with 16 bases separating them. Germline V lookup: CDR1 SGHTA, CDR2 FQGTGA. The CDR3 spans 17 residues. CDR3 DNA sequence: TGTGCCAGCAGCTTAACGGGCCAGGGGGGAGCAACAGATACGCAGTATTTT. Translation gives CASSLTGQGGATDTQYF.

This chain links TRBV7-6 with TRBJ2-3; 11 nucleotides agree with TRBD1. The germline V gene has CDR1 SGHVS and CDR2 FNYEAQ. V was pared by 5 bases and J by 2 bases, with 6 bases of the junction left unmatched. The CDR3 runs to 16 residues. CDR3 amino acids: CASSPGTGGSTDTQYF. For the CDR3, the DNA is TGTGCCAGCAGCCCCGGGACAGGGGGATCCACAGATACGCAGTATTTT.

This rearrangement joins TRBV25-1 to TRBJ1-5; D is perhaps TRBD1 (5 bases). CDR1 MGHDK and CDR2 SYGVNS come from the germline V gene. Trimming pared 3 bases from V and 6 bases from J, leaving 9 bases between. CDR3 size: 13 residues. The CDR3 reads CASSDRERQPQHF. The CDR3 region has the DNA TGTGCCAGCAGTGACAGGGAACGTCAGCCCCAGCATTTT.

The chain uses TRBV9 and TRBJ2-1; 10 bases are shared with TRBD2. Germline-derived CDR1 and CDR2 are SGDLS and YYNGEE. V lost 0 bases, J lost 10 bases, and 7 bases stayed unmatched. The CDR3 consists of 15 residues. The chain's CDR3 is CASSVGSGGGLEQFF. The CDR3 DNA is TGTGCCAGCAGCGTAGGAAGCGGGGGGGGATTGGAGCAGTTCTTC.

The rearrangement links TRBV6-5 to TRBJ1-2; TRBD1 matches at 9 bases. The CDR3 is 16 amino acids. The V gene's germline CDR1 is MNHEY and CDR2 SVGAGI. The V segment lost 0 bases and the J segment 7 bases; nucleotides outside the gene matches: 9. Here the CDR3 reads CASSYSMNLGQGGYTF. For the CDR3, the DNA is TGTGCCAGCAGTTACTCGATGAACCTGGGACAGGGTGGCTACACCTTC.

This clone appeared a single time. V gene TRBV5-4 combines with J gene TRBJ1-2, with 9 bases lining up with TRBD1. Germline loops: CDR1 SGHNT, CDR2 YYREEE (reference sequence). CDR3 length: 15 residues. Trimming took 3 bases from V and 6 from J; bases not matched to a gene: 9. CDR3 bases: TGTGCCAGCAGCTCGCCGGGACAGGGAAGGGATGGCTACACCTTC. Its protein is CASSSPGQGRDGYTF.

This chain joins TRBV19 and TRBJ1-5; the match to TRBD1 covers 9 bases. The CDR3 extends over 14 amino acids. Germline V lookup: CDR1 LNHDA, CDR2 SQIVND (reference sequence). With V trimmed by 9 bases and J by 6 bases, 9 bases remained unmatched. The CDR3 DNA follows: TGTGCCAGCGAGGCGGGACAGGGTCGTCAGCCCCAGCATTTT. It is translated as CASEAGQGRQPQHF. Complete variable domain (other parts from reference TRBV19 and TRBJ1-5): DGGITQSPKYLFRKEGQNVTLSCEQNLNHDAMYWYRQDPGQGLRLIYYSQIVNDFQKGDIAEGYSVSREKKESFPLTVTSAQKNPTAFYLCASEAGQGRQPQHFGDGTRLSIL.

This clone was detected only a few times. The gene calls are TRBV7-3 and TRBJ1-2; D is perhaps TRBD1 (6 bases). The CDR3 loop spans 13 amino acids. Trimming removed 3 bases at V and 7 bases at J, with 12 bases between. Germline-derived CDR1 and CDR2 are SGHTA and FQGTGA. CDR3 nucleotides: TGTGCCAGCAGCTTGGGGGCCGGGGCTGGCTACACCTTC. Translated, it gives CASSLGAGAGYTF.

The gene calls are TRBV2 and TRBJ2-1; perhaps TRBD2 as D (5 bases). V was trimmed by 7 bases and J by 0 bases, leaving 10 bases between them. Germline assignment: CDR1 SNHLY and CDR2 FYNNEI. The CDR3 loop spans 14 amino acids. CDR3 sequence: CASKERSSYNEQFF. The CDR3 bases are TGTGCCAGCAAGGAGCGGAGCTCCTACAATGAGCAGTTCTTC.

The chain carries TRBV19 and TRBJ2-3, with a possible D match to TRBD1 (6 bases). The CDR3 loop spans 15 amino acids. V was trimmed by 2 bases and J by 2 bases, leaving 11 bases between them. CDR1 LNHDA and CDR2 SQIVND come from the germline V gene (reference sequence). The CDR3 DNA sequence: TGTGCCAGTAGTATACCGGGACACATCACAGATACGCAGTATTTT. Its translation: CASSIPGHITDTQYF.

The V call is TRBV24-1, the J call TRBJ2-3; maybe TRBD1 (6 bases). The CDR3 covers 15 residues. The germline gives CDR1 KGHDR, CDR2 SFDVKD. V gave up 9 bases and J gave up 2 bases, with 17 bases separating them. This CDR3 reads CATSSRDTYTDTQYF. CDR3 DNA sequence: TGTGCCACCTCGAGCCGGGACACCTACACAGATACGCAGTATTTT.

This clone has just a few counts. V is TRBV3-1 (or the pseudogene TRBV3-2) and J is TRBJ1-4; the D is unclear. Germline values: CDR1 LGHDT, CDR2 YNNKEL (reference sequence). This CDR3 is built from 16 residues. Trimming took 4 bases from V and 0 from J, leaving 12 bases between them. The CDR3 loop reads CASSRAVGATNEKLFF. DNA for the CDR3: TGTGCCAGCAGCCGGGCCGTCGGGGCAACTAATGAAAAACTGTTTTTT.

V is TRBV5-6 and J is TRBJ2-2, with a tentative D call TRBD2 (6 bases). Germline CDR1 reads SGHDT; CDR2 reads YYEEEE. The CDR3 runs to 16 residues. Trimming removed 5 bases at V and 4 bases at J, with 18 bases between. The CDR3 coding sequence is TGTGCCAGCAGGTCGAGGAGGGTTTCGATCACCGGGGAGCTGTTTTTT. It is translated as CASRSRRVSITGELFF.

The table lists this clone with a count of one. The CDR3 region has the DNA TGTGCCAGCACCGGGACAGGGGGGCAAGAGACCCAGTACTTC. This codes for CASTGTGGQETQYF. V gene TRBV2 combines with J gene TRBJ2-5; TRBD1 matches 11 bases. Germline CDR1 reads SNHLY; CDR2 reads FYNNEI. This CDR3 contains 14 residues. V dropped 7 bases and J dropped 2; count of bases not matched to a gene: 3.

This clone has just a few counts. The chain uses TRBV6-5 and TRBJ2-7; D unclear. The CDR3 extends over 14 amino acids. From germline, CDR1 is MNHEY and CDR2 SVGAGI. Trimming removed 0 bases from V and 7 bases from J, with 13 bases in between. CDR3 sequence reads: CASSYSKAVEEQYF. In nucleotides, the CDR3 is TGTGCCAGCAGTTACTCGAAGGCGGTCGAAGAGCAGTACTTC.

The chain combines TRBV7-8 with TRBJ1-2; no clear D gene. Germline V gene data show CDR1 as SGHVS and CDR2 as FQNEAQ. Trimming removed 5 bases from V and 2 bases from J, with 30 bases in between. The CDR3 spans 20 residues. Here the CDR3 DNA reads TGTGCCAGCAGCCCCCCGTGGTGGAGTGAGGCGAGTTTGCGGAACTATGGCTACACCTTC. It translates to CASSPPWWSEASLRNYGYTF.

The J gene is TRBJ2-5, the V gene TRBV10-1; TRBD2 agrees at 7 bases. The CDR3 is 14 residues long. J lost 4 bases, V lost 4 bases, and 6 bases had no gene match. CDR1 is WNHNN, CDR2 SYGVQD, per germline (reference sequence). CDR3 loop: CASSVGGLGETQYF. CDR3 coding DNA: TGCGCCAGCAGTGTGGGAGGGCTCGGAGAGACCCAGTACTTC.